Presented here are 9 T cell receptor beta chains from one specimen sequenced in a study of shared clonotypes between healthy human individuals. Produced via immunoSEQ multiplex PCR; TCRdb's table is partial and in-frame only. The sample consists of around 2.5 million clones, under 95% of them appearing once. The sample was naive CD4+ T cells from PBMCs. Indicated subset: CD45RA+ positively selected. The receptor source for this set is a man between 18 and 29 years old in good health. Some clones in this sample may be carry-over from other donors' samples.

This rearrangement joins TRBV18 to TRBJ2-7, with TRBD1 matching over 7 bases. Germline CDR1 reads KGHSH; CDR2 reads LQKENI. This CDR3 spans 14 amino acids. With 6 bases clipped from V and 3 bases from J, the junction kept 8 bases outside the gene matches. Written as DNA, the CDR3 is TGTGCCAGCTCGGCCGGGACAGAGAACTACGAGCAGTACTTC. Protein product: CASSAGTENYEQYF.

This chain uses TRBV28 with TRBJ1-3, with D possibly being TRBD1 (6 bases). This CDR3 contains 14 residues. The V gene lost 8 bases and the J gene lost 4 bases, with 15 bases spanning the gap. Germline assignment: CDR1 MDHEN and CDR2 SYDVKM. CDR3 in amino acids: CASESQGWGNTIYF. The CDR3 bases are TGTGCCAGCGAGTCACAGGGTTGGGGAAACACCATATATTTT.

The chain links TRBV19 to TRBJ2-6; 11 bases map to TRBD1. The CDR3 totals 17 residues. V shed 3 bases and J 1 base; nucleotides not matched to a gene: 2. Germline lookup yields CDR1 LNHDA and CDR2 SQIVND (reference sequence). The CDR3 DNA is TGTGCCAGTAGTATCGGGACAGGGGGGTCTGGGGCCAACGTCCTGACTTTC. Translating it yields CASSIGTGGSGANVLTF.

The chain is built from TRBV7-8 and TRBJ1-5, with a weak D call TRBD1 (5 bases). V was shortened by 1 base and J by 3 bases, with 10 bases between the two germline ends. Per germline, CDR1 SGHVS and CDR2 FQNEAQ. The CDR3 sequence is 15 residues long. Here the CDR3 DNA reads TGTGCCAGCAGCTTAGTGTCAGGGCCCAATCAGCCCCAGCATTTT. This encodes CASSLVSGPNQPQHF.

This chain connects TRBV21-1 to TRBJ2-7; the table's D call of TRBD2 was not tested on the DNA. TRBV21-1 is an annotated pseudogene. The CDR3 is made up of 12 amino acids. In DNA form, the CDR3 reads TGTGCCAGCAAGGCGGGGGGTCAGGAGCAGTACTTC. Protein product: CASKAGGQEQYF.

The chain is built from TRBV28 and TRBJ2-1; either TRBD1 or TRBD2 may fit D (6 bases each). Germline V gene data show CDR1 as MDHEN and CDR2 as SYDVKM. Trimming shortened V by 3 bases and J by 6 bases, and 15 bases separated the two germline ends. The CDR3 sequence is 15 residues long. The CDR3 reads CASSLGAGIPNEQFF. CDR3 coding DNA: TGTGCCAGCAGTTTGGGGGCGGGAATACCCAATGAGCAGTTCTTC.

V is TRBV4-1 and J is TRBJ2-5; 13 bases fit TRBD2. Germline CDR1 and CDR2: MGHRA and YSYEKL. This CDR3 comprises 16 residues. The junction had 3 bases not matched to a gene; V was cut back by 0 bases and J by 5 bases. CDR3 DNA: TGCGCCAGCAGCCAAGAACTAGCGGGAGGGCGGGAGACCCAGTACTTC. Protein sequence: CASSQELAGGRETQYF.

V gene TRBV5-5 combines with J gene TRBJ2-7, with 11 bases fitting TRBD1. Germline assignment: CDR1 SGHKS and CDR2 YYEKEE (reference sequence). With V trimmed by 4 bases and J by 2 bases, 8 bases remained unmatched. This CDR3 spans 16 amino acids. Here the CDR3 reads CASSRAGTGGAYEQYF. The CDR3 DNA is TGTGCCAGCAGCCGTGCCGGGACAGGGGGAGCCTACGAGCAGTACTTC. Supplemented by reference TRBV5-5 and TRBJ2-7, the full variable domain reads DAGVTQSPTHLIKTRGQQVTLRCSPISGHKSVSWYQQVLGQGPQFIFQYYEKEERGRGNFPDRFSARQFPNYSSELNVNALLLGDSALYLCASSRAGTGGAYEQYFGPGTRLTVT.

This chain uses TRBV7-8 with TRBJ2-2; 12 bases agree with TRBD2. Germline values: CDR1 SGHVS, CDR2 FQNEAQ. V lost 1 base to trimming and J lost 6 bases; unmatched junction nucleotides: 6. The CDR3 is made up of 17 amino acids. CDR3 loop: CASSLVWTSGIPGELFF. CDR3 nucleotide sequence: TGTGCCAGCAGCTTAGTGTGGACTAGCGGGATACCCGGGGAGCTGTTTTTT. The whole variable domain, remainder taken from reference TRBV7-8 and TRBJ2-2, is GAGVSQSPRYKVAKRGQDVALRCDPISGHVSLFWYQQALGQGPEFLTYFQNEAQLDKSGLPSDRFFAERPEGSVSTLKIQRTQQEDSAVYLCASSLVWTSGIPGELFFGEGSRLTVL.